This entry is about one T cell receptor beta chain. The target of this receptor is not known. Base qualities are not recorded, but no much larger clone differs from it by a single base. This entry is derived from a study of response to subunit inactivated influenza vaccine (dated by TCRdb to about 2018). Background on the whole study: To follow how T cells responded to a trivalent subunit inactivated influenza vaccine, the researchers relied on deep quantitative profiling of the T cell receptor repertoire. On the study overall, not on this receptor specifically: According to the authors, only a limited number of new T cells may be recruited by each seasonal influenza vaccination.

Library generation was performed with RT-PCR. Sequencing was performed on an Illumina HiSeq 2500. The public reads were quality trimmed at Q25 with fastp and then assembled into clones with MiXCR by TCRdb, keeping productive beta chains. Merged by CDR3 protein, the rows form single entries marked with the most common genes and DNA. This sample lists a few hundred thousand distinct CDR3 sequences; approximately 15% were detected once. Approximately 12% of the sample is held by the ten biggest clonotypes. From the cysteine through the phenylalanine, the CDR3 covers 12 amino acids. This entry keeps only the CDR3 DNA: 36 bases, framed from base 1. CDR1 SGHTA and CDR2 FQGNSA are derived from the germline V gene. V is shortened by 3 bases, J by 4 bases, and the region joining them spans 4 bases.

The V gene is TRBV7-2 and the J gene is TRBJ1-3; the D gene cannot be resolved reliably. Here the sequenced sample was PBMCs from blood, taken approximately 13 days after vaccination. This TCR derives from a man aged 50-59 years who received an inactivated influenza vaccine. Donor details come from another sample of the same person, matched by shared clones. The bases read TGTGCCAGCAGCTTTACCGGAAACACCATATATTTT. It translates as CASSFTGNTIYF.